The following is a T cell receptor (beta chain) sequence with its context. The data were taken from a study of fetal regulatory T cell absence and autoimmunity. Study background: Without clinical diabetes, IPEX patients showed exocrine pancreas autoimmunity.

The V end lost 3 bases, the J end lost 2 bases, and 8 bases lay between the germline ends. CDR3 length: 13 amino acids. The germline CDR1 and CDR2 sequences are GTSNPN and SVGIG (reference sequence). This was a survey-level run. The table came from immunoSEQ multiplex PCR; TCRdb's copy has only in-frame clones and leaves some out. In the table there are roughly 95,000 clones, approximately 79% of which are singletons. The material sequenced was pancreas tissue. The receptor's source is a male donor with IPEX syndrome. The chain joins TRBV30 to TRBJ1-3; D is unresolved. Written as DNA, the CDR3 is TGTGCCTGGAGACAGACTCCTGGAAACACCATATATTTT. This codes for CAWRQTPGNTIYF.